What follows are 9 T cell receptor beta chains derived from one specimen sequenced in a study of Ad26.COV2.S vaccination and SARS-CoV-2 variants. Documented treatment: some 19 received Ad26.COV2.S at low or high dose, single or two shots; roughly five received placebo; per-sample allocation not given. The study sampled participants on day 63 after the first vaccine or placebo injection. TCRdb keeps only in-frame clones here, not all; method: immunoSEQ multiplex PCR. The table records around 450,000 clones, roughly nine tenths of them present only once. The sample here was peripheral blood, taken in a trial of Ad26.COV2.S vaccine versus placebo. The receptors shown here come from a person between 18 and 60 years old who received the Ad26.COV2.S COVID-19 vaccine or a placebo.

This chain connects TRBV6-1 to TRBJ2-1; 13 bases are a match to TRBD2. Germline V gene sequence: CDR1 MNHNS, CDR2 SASEGT. CDR3 length: 16 amino acids. With V trimmed by 4 bases and J by 7 bases, 7 bases remained unmatched. CDR3 DNA sequence: TGTGCCAGCAGTGCCAAACTAGCGGGGGGGCTTAATGAGCAGTTCTTC. Encoded protein: CASSAKLAGGLNEQFF.

The gene calls are TRBV24-1 and TRBJ2-5; D remains ambiguous. Trimming took off 4 bases at V and 0 bases at J, with 5 bases between the two ends. The CDR3 spans 13 residues. Germline-derived CDR1 and CDR2 are KGHDR and SFDVKD. The CDR3 nucleotides are TGTGCCACCAGTGAAGAGTACCAAGAGACCCAGTACTTC. The encoded protein is CATSEEYQETQYF.

V usage is TRBV7-8 and J usage is TRBJ1-1; tentative D call: TRBD1 (5 bases). Trimming took off 2 bases at V and 0 bases at J, with 10 bases between the two ends. Per the germline V gene, CDR1 is SGHVS and CDR2 is FQNEAQ. This CDR3 comprises 15 residues. CDR3: CASSLFLDMNTEAFF. Written as DNA, the CDR3 is TGTGCCAGCAGCTTATTTTTGGACATGAACACTGAAGCTTTCTTT.

This chain uses TRBV5-1 with TRBJ2-3, with D possibly called TRBD1 or TRBD2 (7 bases each). This CDR3 contains 16 residues. Per germline, CDR1 SGHRS and CDR2 YFSETQ. V lost 0 bases, J lost 4 bases, and 15 bases lay in between. Here the CDR3 reads CASSLVQGGSPDTQYF. The CDR3 nucleotides read TGCGCCAGCAGCTTGGTTCAGGGGGGGTCCCCAGATACGCAGTATTTT.

V and J are TRBV6-4 and TRBJ1-1; the D gene is possibly TRBD1 (5 bases). This CDR3 has 18 amino acids. Germline lookup yields CDR1 MRHNA and CDR2 SNTAGT. Trimming stripped 8 bases from V and 0 bases from J, with 25 bases between. CDR3 region: CASQEGLREDTLNTEAFF. CDR3 nucleotides: TGTGCCAGCCAAGAGGGGTTAAGGGAGGACACCTTGAACACTGAAGCTTTCTTT.

The J gene is TRBJ2-1, the V gene TRBV4-2; D unclear. Germline loops: CDR1 LGHNA, CDR2 YNFKEQ. Deletions cut 1 base from V and 5 bases from J, with 9 bases between. The CDR3 sequence is 14 residues long. CDR3 in amino acids: CASSQGHSDNEQFF. The CDR3, as DNA: TGTGCCAGCAGCCAAGGTCACTCGGACAATGAGCAGTTCTTC.

The chain carries TRBV5-1 and TRBJ2-6, with 8 nucleotides matching TRBD1. Germline CDR1 reads SGHRS; CDR2 reads YFSETQ. This CDR3 is 18 amino acids long. J was trimmed by 1 base and V by 0 bases; bases with no gene match: 6. The CDR3 DNA reads as TGCGCCAGCAGCTTGGAGACAGGGGATATGTCTGGGGCCAACGTCCTGACTTTC. It yields the protein CASSLETGDMSGANVLTF.

CDR3 loop: CASSAGGASVYEQYF. The DNA for the CDR3 is TGTGCCAGCAGTGCGGGGGGGGCTTCAGTCTACGAGCAGTACTTC. The chain employs TRBV19 and TRBJ2-7; 9 nucleotides agree with TRBD2. V was clipped by 9 bases and J by 3 bases; unmatched bases: 12. The CDR3 is 15 amino acids. Germline CDR1 reads LNHDA; CDR2 reads SQIVND (reference sequence). Using reference TRBV19 and TRBJ2-7 for the parts outside the CDR3, the full variable domain is DGGITQSPKYLFRKEGQNVTLSCEQNLNHDAMYWYRQDPGQGLRLIYYSQIVNDFQKGDIAEGYSVSREKKESFPLTVTSAQKNPTAFYLCASSAGGASVYEQYFGPGTRLTVT.

The chain carries TRBV4-2 and TRBJ2-7; TRBD2 matches 7 bases. Unmatched junction bases numbered 9, after V lost 1 base and J lost 0 bases. Germline CDR1 and CDR2: LGHNA and YNFKEQ. The CDR3 is 17 amino acids. The DNA for the CDR3 is TGTGCCAGCAGCCAAGCTAGCCTAGCGGTGAGCTCCTACGAGCAGTACTTC. It codes for CASSQASLAVSSYEQYF.